The entry that follows covers one T cell receptor (beta chain) sequence. Its antigen is undetermined. Repertoires were generated with immunoSEQ multiplex PCR, while TCRdb's copy carries only in-frame clones and drops some. This table holds about 19,000 clones, roughly 80% found once. The data stem from a study of chemoradiotherapy in HPV16-positive cancers. Study-level points and caveats: HPV-specific T cells were functionally defined from only two HPV16-positive patients. Candidate HPV-specific clones and E7-related TCR motifs grew in tumor during treatment.

Trimming cost V 4 bases and J 8 bases, with 9 bases left between them. This CDR3 contains 12 residues. Germline lookup yields CDR1 MNHEY and CDR2 SMNVEV (reference sequence). Samples were taken several times over chemoradiotherapy. The V gene is TRBV27, the J gene TRBJ2-1; TRBD1 might be the D (6 bases). The clonotype was recovered from a human donor with HPV-associated anogenital cancer. This sample comprised blood, obtained from a patient who underwent chemoradiotherapy. CDR3 region: CASSSRGDEQFF. CDR3 in DNA: TGTGCCAGCAGTTCCAGGGGCGATGAGCAGTTCTTC.